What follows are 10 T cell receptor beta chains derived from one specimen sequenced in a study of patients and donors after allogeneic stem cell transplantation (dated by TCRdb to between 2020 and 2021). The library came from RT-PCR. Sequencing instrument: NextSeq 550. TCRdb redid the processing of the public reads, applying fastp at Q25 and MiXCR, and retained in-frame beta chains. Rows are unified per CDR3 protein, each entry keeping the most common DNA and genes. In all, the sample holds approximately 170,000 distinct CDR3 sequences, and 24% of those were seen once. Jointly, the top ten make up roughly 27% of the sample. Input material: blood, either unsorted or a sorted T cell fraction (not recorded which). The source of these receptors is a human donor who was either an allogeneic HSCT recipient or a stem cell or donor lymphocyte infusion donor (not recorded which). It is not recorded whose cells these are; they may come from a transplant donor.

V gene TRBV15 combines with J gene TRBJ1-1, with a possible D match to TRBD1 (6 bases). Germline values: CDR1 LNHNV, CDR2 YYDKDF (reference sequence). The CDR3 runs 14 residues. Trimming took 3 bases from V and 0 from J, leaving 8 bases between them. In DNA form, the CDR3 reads TGTGCCACCAGCAGGGACAGTCTGAACACTGAAGCTTTCTTT. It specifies CATSRDSLNTEAFF.

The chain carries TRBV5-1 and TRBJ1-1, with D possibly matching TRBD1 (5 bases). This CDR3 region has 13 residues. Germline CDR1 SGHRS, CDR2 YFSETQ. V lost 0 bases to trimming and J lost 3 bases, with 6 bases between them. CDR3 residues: CASSLVTDTEAFF. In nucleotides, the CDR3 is TGCGCCAGCAGCTTGGTGACAGACACTGAAGCTTTCTTT. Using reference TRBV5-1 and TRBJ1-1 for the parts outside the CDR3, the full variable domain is KAGVTQTPRYLIKTRGQQVTLSCSPISGHRSVSWYQQTPGQGLQFLFEYFSETQRNKGNFPGRFSGRQFSNSRSEMNVSTLELGDSALYLCASSLVTDTEAFFGQGTRLTVV.

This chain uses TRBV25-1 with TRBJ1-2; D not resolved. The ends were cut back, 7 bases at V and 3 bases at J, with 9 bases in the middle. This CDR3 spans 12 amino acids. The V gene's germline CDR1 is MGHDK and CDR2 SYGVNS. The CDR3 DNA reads TGTGCCAGCACCGGGAATTACTATGGCTACACCTTC. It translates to CASTGNYYGYTF.

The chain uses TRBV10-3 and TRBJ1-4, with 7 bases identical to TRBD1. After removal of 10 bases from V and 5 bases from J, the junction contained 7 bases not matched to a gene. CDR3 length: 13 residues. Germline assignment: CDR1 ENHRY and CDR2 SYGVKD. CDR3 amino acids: CANRDSLNEKLFF. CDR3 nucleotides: TGTGCCAACCGGGACAGCTTAAATGAAAAACTGTTTTTT.

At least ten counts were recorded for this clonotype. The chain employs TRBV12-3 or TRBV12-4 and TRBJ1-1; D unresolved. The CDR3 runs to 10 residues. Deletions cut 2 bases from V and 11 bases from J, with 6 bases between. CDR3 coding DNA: TGTGCCAGCAGTTTAAGCCGGGCTTTCTTT. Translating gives CASSLSRAFF.

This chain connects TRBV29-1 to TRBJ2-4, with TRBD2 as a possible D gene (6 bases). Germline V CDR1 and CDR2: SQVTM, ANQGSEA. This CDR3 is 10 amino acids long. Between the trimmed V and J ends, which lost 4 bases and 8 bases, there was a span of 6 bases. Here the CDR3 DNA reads TGCAGCGTTGCGGGGGACATTCAGTACTTC. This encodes CSVAGDIQYF. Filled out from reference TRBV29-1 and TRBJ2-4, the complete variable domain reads SAVISQKPSRDICQRGTSLTIQCQVDSQVTMMFWYRQQPGQSLTLIATANQGSEATYESGFVIDKFPISRPNLTFSTLTVSNMSPEDSSIYLCSVAGDIQYFGAGTRLSVL.

Written as DNA, the CDR3 is TGTGCCAGCAGTGACGACAGGGCAAATCGTGAGACCCAGTACTTC. The encoded protein is CASSDDRANRETQYF. The V and J genes are TRBV2 and TRBJ2-5; 7 bases line up with TRBD1. V lost 3 bases, J lost 5 bases, and 9 bases stayed unmatched. The CDR3 has 15 residues. Germline V CDR1 and CDR2: SNHLY, FYNNEI. Combining the CDR3 with reference TRBV2 and TRBJ2-5 gives the whole variable domain EPEVTQTPSHQVTQMGQEVILRCVPISNHLYFYWYRQILGQKVEFLVSFYNNEISEKSEIFDDQFSVERPDGSNFTLKIRSTKLEDSAMYFCASSDDRANRETQYFGPGTRLLVL.

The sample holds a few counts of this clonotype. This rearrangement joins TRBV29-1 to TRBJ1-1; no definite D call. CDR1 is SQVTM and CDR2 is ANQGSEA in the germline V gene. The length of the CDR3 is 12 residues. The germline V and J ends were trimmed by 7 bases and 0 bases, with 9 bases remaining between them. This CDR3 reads CSAHDLNTEAFF. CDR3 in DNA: TGCAGCGCCCATGACCTGAACACTGAAGCTTTCTTT.

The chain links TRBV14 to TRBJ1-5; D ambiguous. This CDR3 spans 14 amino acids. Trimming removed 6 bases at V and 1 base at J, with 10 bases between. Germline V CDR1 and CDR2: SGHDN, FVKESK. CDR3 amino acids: CASSPGPSNQPQHF. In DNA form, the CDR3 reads TGTGCCAGCAGTCCAGGACCCAGCAATCAGCCCCAGCATTTT.

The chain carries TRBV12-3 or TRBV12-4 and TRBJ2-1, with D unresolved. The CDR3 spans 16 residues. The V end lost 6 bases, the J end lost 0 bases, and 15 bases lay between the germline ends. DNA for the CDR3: TGTGCCAGCAGAACCGAAACGGGCTTCTCCTACAATGAGCAGTTCTTC. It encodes CASRTETGFSYNEQFF.